Following are 3 T cell receptor beta chains from one sample sequenced in a study of human T cells and chemical hapten exposure. MiXCR, applied by TCRdb to the RACE reads, yields one record per CDR3 protein. The sample carries some 51,000 distinct CDR3 sequences, roughly a tenth recorded once. Time point indicated: pre-sensitization, week 0. Treatment of the sample: therapeutic diphenylcyclopropenone sensitization with weekly scalp DPC. The sequenced sample was whole blood, obtained in connection with sensitization to the hapten diphenylcyclopropenone (DPC). These receptors were taken from a woman aged 35 to 49 with alopecia areata. Some clones in this sample may be carry-over from other donors' samples.

This clonotype appeared many times. The chain recombines TRBV7-2 with TRBJ2-3; tentative D call: TRBD2 (5 bases). The CDR3 has 16 residues. Germline CDR1 and CDR2: SGHTA and FQGNSA. The germline V and J ends were trimmed by 2 bases and 2 bases, with 14 bases remaining between them. In DNA, the CDR3 is TGTGCCAGCAGCTTAAAAAGGACTGGCCTCACAGATACGCAGTATTTT. This encodes CASSLKRTGLTDTQYF. The whole variable domain, filled in from reference TRBV7-2 and TRBJ2-3, reads GAGVSQSPSNKVTEKGKDVELRCDPISGHTALYWYRQSLGQGLEFLIYFQGNSAPDKSGLPSDRFSAERTGGSVSTLTIQRTQQEDSAVYLCASSLKRTGLTDTQYFGPGTRLTVL.

CDR3 sequence: CASSPERQQEAFF. DNA of the CDR3: TGTGCCAGCTCACCAGAGAGACAGCAAGAAGCTTTCTTT. This chain connects TRBV18 to TRBJ1-1; weak D call: TRBD1 (5 bases). The CDR3 extends over 13 amino acids. V gave up 2 bases and J gave up 8 bases, with 12 bases separating them. Germline CDR1 and CDR2: KGHSH and LQKENI.

This clonotype was found many times. The chain employs TRBV13 and TRBJ1-1; tentative D call: TRBD1 (6 bases). Germline V gene lookup returns CDR1 PRHDT and CDR2 FYEKMQ (reference sequence). Trimming stripped 5 bases from V and 4 bases from J, with 14 bases between. This CDR3 has 14 residues. The CDR3 DNA follows: TGTGCCAGCAGCCTCAGGGGTCCCGGCACTGAAGCTTTCTTT. It translates to CASSLRGPGTEAFF.